This passage covers 16 T cell receptor beta chains from one sample sequenced in a study of cytomegalovirus exposure and HLA in healthy donors (dated by TCRdb to about 2017). Library preparation used the immunoSEQ multiplex PCR assay. A mixture of 60 forward primers for TCR Vbeta segments and 13 reverse primers for TCR Jbeta segments was used in the multiplex PCR. What TCRdb holds here is the immuneACCESS table cut down to in-frame rearrangements. Part of the clones is not present; checked against another copy, under half of the missing clones reflect an unresolved V gene, and the others are unexplained. This sample has more than 150,000 clones in its table, and roughly 77% of those were observed once. Of the sample, approximately 2.1% is held by the ten largest clones. Sequencing was performed on PBMCs. All receptors come from a woman under 40 in good health and CMV-seronegative.

The V call is TRBV5-1, the J call TRBJ1-2; tentatively, D is TRBD1 (6 bases). The CDR3 sequence is 14 residues long. The germline V and J ends were trimmed by 1 base and 4 bases, with 11 bases remaining between them. Germline V lookup: CDR1 SGHRS, CDR2 YFSETQ. CDR3: CASSLPDSPYGYTF. The DNA of the CDR3 is TGCGCCAGCAGCTTGCCGGACAGCCCCTATGGCTACACCTTC.

V gene TRBV6-4 combines with J gene TRBJ2-2, with 10 bases that match TRBD1. Germline CDR1 MRHNA, CDR2 SNTAGT. This CDR3 is built from 14 residues. J lost 3 bases, V lost 10 bases, and 5 bases had no gene match. The DNA of the CDR3 is TGTGCCACCGGACAGGGGGTAGACACCGGGGAGCTGTTTTTT. The encoded protein is CATGQGVDTGELFF.

V and J are TRBV27 and TRBJ1-2; 10 bases map to TRBD1. The V segment lost 5 bases and the J segment 4 bases; nucleotides outside the gene matches: 4. Germline V gives CDR1 MNHEY, CDR2 SMNVEV (reference sequence). The CDR3 consists of 14 residues. As DNA, the CDR3 is TGTGCCAGCAGTATCCGACAGGGGGCCTATGGCTACACCTTC. Protein product: CASSIRQGAYGYTF.

In its sample, this clone was seen a few times. V usage is TRBV7-6 and J usage is TRBJ1-5, with 11 nucleotides matching TRBD1. The CDR3 is 19 residues long. Germline V lookup: CDR1 SGHVS, CDR2 FNYEAQ. The junction had 10 bases not matched to a gene; V was cut back by 3 bases and J by 0 bases. The CDR3 DNA reads TGTGCCAGCAGCTTGAAGCCGGGACAGGGGGTTAATAGCAATCAGCCCCAGCATTTT. The encoded protein is CASSLKPGQGVNSNQPQHF.

The V and J genes are TRBV9 and TRBJ1-5; 9 nucleotides match TRBD1. Germline loops: CDR1 SGDLS, CDR2 YYNGEE. The CDR3 consists of 14 residues. V dropped 4 bases and J dropped 6; count of bases not matched to a gene: 5. The CDR3 nucleotides are TGTGCCAGCAGCCCCACAGGGGGCCGTCAGCCCCAGCATTTT. It translates to CASSPTGGRQPQHF.

V usage is TRBV6-5 and J usage is TRBJ2-7; possibly TRBD2 for D (5 bases). V dropped 2 bases and J dropped 1 base, with 9 bases sitting between them. The germline CDR1 and CDR2 sequences are MNHEY and SVGAGI. The CDR3 covers 14 residues. CDR3 coding DNA: TGTGCCAGCAGTTACACGCGGGCGTCCTACGAGCAGTACTTC. It translates to CASSYTRASYEQYF.

This clone was observed a single time. The chain has TRBV5-6 and TRBJ1-5, with D maybe TRBD1 (6 bases). Germline CDR1 SGHDT, CDR2 YYEEEE. V was trimmed by 5 bases and J by 4 bases, leaving 16 bases between them. The length of the CDR3 is 15 residues. The CDR3 reads CASRNWGPGNQPQHF. CDR3 nucleotides: TGTGCCAGCAGGAATTGGGGGCCTGGAAATCAGCCCCAGCATTTT.

This chain links TRBV30 with TRBJ1-2; TRBD1 might be the D (6 bases). Germline assignment: CDR1 GTSNPN and CDR2 SVGIG (reference sequence). With 0 bases removed from V and 7 bases from J, the gap between germline ends came to 12 bases. The CDR3 has 13 residues. The CDR3 sequence is CAWSVAGARGYTF. In DNA form, the CDR3 reads TGTGCCTGGAGTGTTGCAGGGGCCCGTGGCTACACCTTC.

Concerning this clone itself: The junction shows a germline mismatch at one end, possibly a read error. The rearrangement uses TRBV10-1 and TRBJ1-1, with D unresolved. The CDR3 is made up of 10 amino acids. Germline V lookup: CDR1 WNHNN, CDR2 SYGVQD (reference sequence). In DNA form, the CDR3 reads TGCGCCAGCAGTGAGTCGTGGCAGACTTTT. Amino acids: CASSESWQTF.

The rearrangement joins TRBV6-6 to TRBJ1-2, with D hard to call. Trimming shortened V by 0 bases and J by 5 bases, and 13 bases separated the two germline ends. The CDR3 contains 15 residues. CDR1 is MNHNY, CDR2 SVGAGI, per germline (reference sequence). The DNA of the CDR3 is TGTGCCAGCAGTTACTCTGTCAAGGAGGAATATGGCTACACCTTC. Translating it yields CASSYSVKEEYGYTF.

The sample holds one count of this clone. V and J are TRBV11-2 and TRBJ2-7; 8 nucleotides agree with TRBD1. CDR3 length: 14 amino acids. Germline trimming cut 2 bases from V and 2 bases from J; bases unmatched to any gene: 2. In germline, CDR1 is SGHAT, CDR2 FQNNGV. The CDR3 DNA follows: TGTGCCAGCAGCTTAAGGACAGGGACCTACGAGCAGTACTTC. Translating it yields CASSLRTGTYEQYF.

CDR3 nucleotides: TGTGCCAGCAGTCATGGACTAGCGGTCTTGGAGCAGTACTTC. Protein sequence: CASSHGLAVLEQYF. The gene calls are TRBV5-6 and TRBJ2-7; 10 nucleotides line up with TRBD2. The CDR3 covers 14 residues. Trimming removed 5 bases from V and 7 bases from J; junction bases left unmatched: 9. The germline V gene has CDR1 SGHDT and CDR2 YYEEEE.

The chain carries TRBV10-3 and TRBJ2-7; 8 bases agree with TRBD2. Trimming removed 10 bases from V and 4 bases from J; junction bases left unmatched: 18. Looked up from germline, CDR1 is ENHRY and CDR2 is SYGVKD. This CDR3 is built from 16 residues. This CDR3 reads CASSNAQVASGYEQYF. CDR3 nucleotides: TGTGCCAGTTCCAACGCGCAAGTGGCTAGCGGGTACGAGCAGTACTTC.

The V call is TRBV5-6, the J call TRBJ2-3; 10 bases fit TRBD1. V shed 4 bases and J 5 bases; nucleotides not matched to a gene: 7. Per germline, CDR1 SGHDT and CDR2 YYEEEE. The CDR3 sequence is 15 residues long. The CDR3 DNA reads as TGTGCCAGCAGCCGACAGGGGGCAGGGGGAGATACGCAGTATTTT. Its translation: CASSRQGAGGDTQYF.

This chain joins TRBV5-1 and TRBJ2-7, with 8 bases aligning to TRBD1. With 0 bases clipped from V and 6 bases from J, the junction kept 8 bases outside the gene matches. This CDR3 is 15 amino acids long. Germline CDR1 is SGHRS and CDR2 is YFSETQ. DNA of the CDR3: TGCGCCAGCAGCTTGGATGGCAGGGGGCTCGGCGAGCAGTACTTC. Its protein product is CASSLDGRGLGEQYF.

In DNA, the CDR3 is TGTGCCAGCAGCTCTATAGAGAATGAAAAACTGTTTTTT. Residues: CASSSIENEKLFF. This chain uses TRBV5-5 with TRBJ1-4; D remains ambiguous. V shed 3 bases and J shed 5 bases, with 8 bases lying between them. The germline gives CDR1 SGHKS, CDR2 YYEKEE (reference sequence). CDR3 length: 13 residues.